This T cell receptor (beta chain) was found in a study of cytomegalovirus exposure and HLA in healthy donors. Study findings and constraints: With further analysis later on, most CMV-associated TCR beta chains appeared HLA-restricted. Reportedly, a later analysis found an Asian-associated ancestry cluster had fewer N-insertions than the approximately 700-donor mean. CMV serostatus was the only recorded immune exposure for donors.

CDR3 length: 13 residues. J lost 3 bases, V lost 8 bases, and 5 bases had no gene match. Per the germline V gene, CDR1 is MDHEN and CDR2 is SYDVKM. 60 Vbeta and 13 Jbeta primers were used in PCR. Sequencing used immunoSEQ multiplex PCR; TCRdb keeps in-frame clones, though not all of them. The table shows over 120,000 clones, with roughly 80% occurring only once. This clone occurred once. Antigen unknown. The rearrangement joins TRBV28 to TRBJ2-7; 9 bases are shared with TRBD2. This sequence originates from a woman under 40 in good health and CMV-seronegative. Sequenced material: PBMCs. Written as DNA, the CDR3 is TGTGCCAGCGGGTTAGCGGGAGTCTACGAGCAGTACTTC. Its translation: CASGLAGVYEQYF.